This passage covers 5 T cell receptor beta chains from one sample sequenced in a study of T cells in Graves' hyperthyroidism and ophthalmopathy (dated by TCRdb to between 2018 and 2021). Library prep was done by multiplex PCR. The instrument was an Illumina HiSeq 2000. TCR beta CDR3 regions were amplified from RNA transcripts. The TCR CDR3 was subjected to a first round of RT-PCR using the HTBI primer set and the Qiagen OneStep RT-PCR kit. TCRdb reprocessed the public reads (quality trimming at Q25 with fastp, clone calling with MiXCR) and kept in-frame beta chains. Each CDR3 protein appears once, grouped with its most common genes and DNA. Across this sample there are about half a million distinct CDR3 sequences, with about 20% seen only once. The ten largest account for around 27% of the sample. Sequenced: blood. These receptors all come from a man between 18 and 29 years old with Graves' hyperthyroidism.

CDR3 sequence (DNA): TGTGCCAGCAGCCGACAGGAGCACTATGGCTACACCTTC. Translated: CASSRQEHYGYTF. The chain carries TRBV7-6 and TRBJ1-2; possible D gene TRBD1, 6 bases. The V gene lost 5 bases and the J gene lost 3 bases, with 10 bases spanning the gap. The germline V gene encodes CDR1 SGHVS and CDR2 FNYEAQ. The CDR3 consists of 13 residues.

This clonotype was detected ten times or more. The rearrangement links TRBV2 to TRBJ2-6; D is uncertain. Trimming stripped 2 bases from V and 2 bases from J, with 4 bases between. Looked up from germline, CDR1 is SNHLY and CDR2 is FYNNEI. The CDR3 is 14 amino acids. DNA for the CDR3: TGTGCCAGCAGTGAAAGTCCTGGGGCCAACGTCCTGACTTTC. This encodes CASSESPGANVLTF.

Only a few counts were recorded for this clonotype. The chain uses TRBV24-1 and TRBJ2-6, with a weak D call TRBD1 (6 bases). The CDR3 contains 17 residues. Germline CDR1 KGHDR, CDR2 SFDVKD. Trimming took off 4 bases at V and 1 base at J, with 13 bases between the two ends. The CDR3: CATSDRPGTSGANVLTF. CDR3 nucleotide sequence: TGTGCCACCAGTGACCGCCCCGGGACATCTGGGGCCAACGTCCTGACTTTC.

This clonotype was counted many times. This chain uses TRBV11-2 with TRBJ2-5; unclear D gene. Trimming removed 4 bases at V and 3 bases at J, with 15 bases between. This CDR3 has 15 residues. Germline assignment: CDR1 SGHAT and CDR2 FQNNGV. CDR3 in amino acids: CASSSVLALKETQYF. CDR3 nucleotides: TGTGCCAGCAGCTCCGTTCTGGCCCTAAAAGAGACCCAGTACTTC.

This clonotype was counted many times. The chain links TRBV20-1 to TRBJ2-5, with a weak D call TRBD2 (7 bases). V lost 8 bases and J 2 bases, leaving 15 bases between the germline ends. This CDR3 is 13 amino acids long. Germline V gene lookup returns CDR1 DFQATT and CDR2 SNEGSKA (reference sequence). The CDR3 sequence is CSPRGGVQETQYF. The CDR3 DNA reads as TGCAGTCCCAGAGGGGGGGTACAAGAGACCCAGTACTTC.